These 6 T cell receptor beta chains originate from one sample sequenced in a study of a mutant IDH1 vaccine in newly diagnosed glioma. Time point of the sample: baseline, week 1 (first vaccination visit). The treatment denotes: pre-vaccination baseline after standard-of-care therapy. The repertoire was sequenced with immunoSEQ multiplex PCR; TCRdb's copy has only in-frame clones and lacks some. The repertoire holds about 68,000 clones, with 79% as singletons. The sequences come from PBMCs, collected from a glioma patient treated with radiotherapy, temozolomide or both. The source is a man between 45 and 60 years old with glioma.

V usage is TRBV6-5 and J usage is TRBJ2-1; 7 bases fit TRBD1. The junction had 10 bases not matched to a gene; V was cut back by 5 bases and J by 12 bases. CDR1 and CDR2 from the germline V gene are MNHEY and SVGAGI. The CDR3 length is 13 residues. CDR3 bases: TGTGCCAGCAGTCGGGACAGCTACACAGGGCAGTTCTTC. As protein: CASSRDSYTGQFF.

The V gene is TRBV5-4, the J gene TRBJ2-1; D might be TRBD1 (6 bases). The CDR3 loop spans 14 amino acids. CDR1 SGHNT and CDR2 YYREEE come from the germline V gene (reference sequence). Trimming removed 9 bases at V and 3 bases at J, with 16 bases between. The CDR3 here is CATLQGNNYNEQFF. The CDR3 DNA reads TGTGCCACACTACAGGGAAACAACTACAATGAGCAGTTCTTC. Drawing the rest from reference TRBV5-4 and TRBJ2-1, the complete variable domain is ETGVTQSPTHLIKTRGQQVTLRCSSQSGHNTVSWYQQALGQGPQFIFQYYREEENGRGNFPPRFSGLQFPNYSSELNVNALELDDSALYLCATLQGNNYNEQFFGPGTRLTVL.

The chain combines TRBV6-5 with TRBJ1-2; D is perhaps TRBD1 (5 bases). V was shortened by 4 bases and J by 6 bases, with 6 bases between the two germline ends. The germline gives CDR1 MNHEY, CDR2 SVGAGI. The CDR3 runs to 11 residues. The CDR3 protein is CASSWGNGYTF. The CDR3 coding sequence is TGTGCCAGCAGTTGGGGGAATGGCTACACCTTC.

This clone showed up just a few times. The chain combines TRBV30 with TRBJ1-1, with 7 nucleotides matching TRBD1. Germline V gene data show CDR1 as GTSNPN and CDR2 as SVGIG (reference sequence). The CDR3 is made up of 15 amino acids. V lost 4 bases, J lost 4 bases, and 12 bases stayed unmatched. The CDR3, as DNA: TGTGCCTGGACGGGAGGGGGCAATTTCGGCACTGAAGCTTTCTTT. Translating gives CAWTGGGNFGTEAFF.

The V and J genes are TRBV7-8 and TRBJ1-1, with 7 bases identical to TRBD1. Trimming took 5 bases from V and 5 from J; bases not matched to a gene: 8. CDR1 is SGHVS and CDR2 is FQNEAQ in the germline V gene. The CDR3 is 14 amino acids. CDR3 sequence reads: CASSARQGRTEAFF. CDR3 sequence (DNA): TGTGCCAGCAGCGCTCGACAGGGAAGGACTGAAGCTTTCTTT.

This clone occurred once. This chain connects TRBV4-2 to TRBJ1-5; D ambiguous. The CDR3 covers 14 residues. V dropped 2 bases and J dropped 2 bases, with 7 bases sitting between them. Germline assignment: CDR1 LGHNA and CDR2 YNFKEQ. CDR3 amino acids: CASSQLTGNQPQHF. CDR3 in DNA: TGTGCCAGCAGCCAACTGACTGGCAATCAGCCCCAGCATTTT.